This T cell receptor (beta chain) was identified in a study of cytomegalovirus exposure and HLA in healthy donors. Study-level findings and limits: Later analysis identified a missense DCLRE1C variant that was linked to TCR beta V- and J-gene trimming. Reportedly, a later analysis found an Asian-associated ancestry cluster had fewer N-insertions than the approximately 670-donor mean.

Concerning this clone: Its target is not known.

CDR3 length equals 15 residues. CDR1 is LNHDA and CDR2 is SQIVND in the germline V gene (reference sequence). The junction had 4 bases not matched to a gene; V was cut back by 5 bases and J by 4 bases. PCR amplification relied on 60 Vbeta primers (plus 13 Jbeta primers). Method: immunoSEQ multiplex PCR; TCRdb's copy keeps in-frame clones and lacks some. Of over 100,000 clones in the sample, 75% to 80% were seen once. The source of this sequence is a male donor in good health and CMV-seropositive. The chain links TRBV19 to TRBJ2-2, with 10 bases fitting TRBD1. Sequences were obtained from PBMCs. CDR3 sequence (DNA): TGTGCCAGTAGTTGGACAGGGGGGAGCACCGGGGAGCTGTTTTTT. Its translation is CASSWTGGSTGELFF.